The sequence of this T cell receptor beta chain was determined in a study of cytomegalovirus exposure and HLA in healthy donors. Study conclusions and caveats: By HLA locus, TCR association rates varied in a later analysis, with DRB1 showing the most and HLA-C the fewest. Later findings reportedly placed an Asian-associated ancestry cluster below the roughly 730-donor mean for N-insertions.

Germline loops: CDR1 MNHEY, CDR2 SMNVEV (reference sequence). The CDR3 runs 15 residues. V was pared by 6 bases and J by 1 base, with 15 bases between. Notes on this clone: Its antigen is as yet unknown.

The PCR ran on 60 Vbeta and 13 Jbeta primers. Original data processing: In a later analysis, the count reached 74 million or so unique TCR beta chains, with 8.5 million to 14 million shared. Here immunoSEQ multiplex PCR was the method, and the copy in TCRdb shows in-frame clones only, minus some. That table furnishes V, J and clone size, whereas the DNA furnished D and trimming. The sample contains 100,000 to 150,000 clones, around three quarters of which appear only once. The source of this sequence is a woman aged 55-75 years in good health and CMV-seropositive. Sequencing was performed on PBMCs. This chain links TRBV27 with TRBJ1-1, with D possibly TRBD1 on 6 matching bases. As DNA, the CDR3 is TGTGCCAGCAGGACCTTTTCCAGGGGGAACACTGAAGCTTTCTTT. This codes for CASRTFSRGNTEAFF.